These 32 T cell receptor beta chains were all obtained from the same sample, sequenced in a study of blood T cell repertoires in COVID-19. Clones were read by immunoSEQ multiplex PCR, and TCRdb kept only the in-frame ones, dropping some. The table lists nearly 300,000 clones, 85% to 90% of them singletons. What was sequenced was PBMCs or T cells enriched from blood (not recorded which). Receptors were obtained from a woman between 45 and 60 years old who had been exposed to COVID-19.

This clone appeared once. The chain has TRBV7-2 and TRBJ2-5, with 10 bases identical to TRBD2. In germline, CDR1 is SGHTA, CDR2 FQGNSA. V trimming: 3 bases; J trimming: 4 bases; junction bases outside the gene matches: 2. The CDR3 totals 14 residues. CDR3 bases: TGTGCCAGCAGCTTTAGCGGGGGGATAGAGACCCAGTACTTC. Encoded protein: CASSFSGGIETQYF.

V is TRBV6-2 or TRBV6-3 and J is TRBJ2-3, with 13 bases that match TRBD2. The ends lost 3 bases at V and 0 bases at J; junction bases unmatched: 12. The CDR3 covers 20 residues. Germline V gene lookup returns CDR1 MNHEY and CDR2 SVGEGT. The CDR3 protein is CASSYNSGTSGVTSTDTQYF. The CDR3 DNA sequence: TGTGCCAGCAGTTATAATTCTGGGACTAGCGGGGTAACTAGCACAGATACGCAGTATTTT.

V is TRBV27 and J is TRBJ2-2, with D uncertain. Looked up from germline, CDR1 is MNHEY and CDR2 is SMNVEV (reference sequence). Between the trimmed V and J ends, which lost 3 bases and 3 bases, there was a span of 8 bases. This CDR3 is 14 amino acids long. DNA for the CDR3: TGTGCCAGCAGTTTCTCCGGGTACACCGGGGAGCTGTTTTTT. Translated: CASSFSGYTGELFF.

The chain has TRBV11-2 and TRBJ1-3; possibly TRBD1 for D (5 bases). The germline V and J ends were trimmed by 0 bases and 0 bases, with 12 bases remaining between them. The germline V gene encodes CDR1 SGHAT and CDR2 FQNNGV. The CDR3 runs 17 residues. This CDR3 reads CASSLERQGYSGNTIYF. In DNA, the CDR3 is TGTGCCAGCAGCTTAGAACGTCAGGGATACTCTGGAAACACCATATATTTT.

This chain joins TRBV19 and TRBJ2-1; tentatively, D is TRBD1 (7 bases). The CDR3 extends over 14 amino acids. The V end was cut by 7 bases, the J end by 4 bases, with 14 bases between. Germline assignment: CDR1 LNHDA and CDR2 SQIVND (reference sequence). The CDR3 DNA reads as TGTGCCAGTAAAAAGTCAGGGGGGTACAATGAGCAGTTCTTC. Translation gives CASKKSGGYNEQFF.

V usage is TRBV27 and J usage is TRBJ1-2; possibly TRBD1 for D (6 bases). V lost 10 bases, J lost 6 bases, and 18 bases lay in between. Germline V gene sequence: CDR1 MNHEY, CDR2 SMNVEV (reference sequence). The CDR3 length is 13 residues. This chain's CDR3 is CATSQGRFNGYTF. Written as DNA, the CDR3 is TGTGCCACCTCGCAGGGGAGATTCAATGGCTACACCTTC.

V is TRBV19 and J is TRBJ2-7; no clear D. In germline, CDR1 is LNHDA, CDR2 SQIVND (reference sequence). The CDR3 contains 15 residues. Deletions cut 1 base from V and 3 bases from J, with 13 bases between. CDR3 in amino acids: CASSIGPTLFYEQYF. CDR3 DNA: TGTGCCAGTAGTATAGGGCCGACATTATTCTACGAGCAGTACTTC.

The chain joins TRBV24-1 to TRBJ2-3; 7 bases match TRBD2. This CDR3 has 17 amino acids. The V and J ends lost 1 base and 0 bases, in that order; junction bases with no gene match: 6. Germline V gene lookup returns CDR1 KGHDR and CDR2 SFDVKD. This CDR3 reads CATSDFAASGSTDTQYF. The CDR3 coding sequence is TGTGCCACCAGTGATTTTGCGGCTAGCGGAAGCACAGATACGCAGTATTTT.

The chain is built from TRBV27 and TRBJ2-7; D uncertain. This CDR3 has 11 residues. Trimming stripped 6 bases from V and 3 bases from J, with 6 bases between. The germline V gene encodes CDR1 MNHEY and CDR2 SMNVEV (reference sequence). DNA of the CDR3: TGTGCCAGCAGGGGCGTCTACGAGCAGTACTTC. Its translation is CASRGVYEQYF.

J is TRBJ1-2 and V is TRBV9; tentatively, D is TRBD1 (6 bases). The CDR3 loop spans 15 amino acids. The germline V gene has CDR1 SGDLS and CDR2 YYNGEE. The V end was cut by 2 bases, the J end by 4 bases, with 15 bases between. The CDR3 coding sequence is TGTGCCAGCAGCGTGACAGGAGGAGCCTTCTATGGCTACACCTTC. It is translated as CASSVTGGAFYGYTF.

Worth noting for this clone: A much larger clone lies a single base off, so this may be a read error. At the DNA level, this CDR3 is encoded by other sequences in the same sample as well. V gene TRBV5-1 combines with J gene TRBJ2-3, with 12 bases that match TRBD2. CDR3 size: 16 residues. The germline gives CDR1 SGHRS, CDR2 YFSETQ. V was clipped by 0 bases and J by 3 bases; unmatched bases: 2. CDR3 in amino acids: CASSLELAGGTDTQYF. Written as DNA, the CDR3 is TGCGCCAGCAGCTTGGAACTAGCGGGGGGAACAGATACGCAGTATTTT.

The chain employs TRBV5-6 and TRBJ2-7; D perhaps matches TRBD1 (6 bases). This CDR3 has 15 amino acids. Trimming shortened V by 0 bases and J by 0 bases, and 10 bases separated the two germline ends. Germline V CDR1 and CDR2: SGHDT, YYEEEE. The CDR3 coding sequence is TGTGCCAGCAGCTTGGCCCCAGGGGCCTCCTACGAGCAGTACTTC. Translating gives CASSLAPGASYEQYF.

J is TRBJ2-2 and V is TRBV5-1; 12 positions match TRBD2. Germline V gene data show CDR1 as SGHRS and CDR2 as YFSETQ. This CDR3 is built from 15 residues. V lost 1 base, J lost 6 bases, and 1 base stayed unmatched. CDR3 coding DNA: TGCGCCAGCAGCTTGTCTAGCGGGGGGGCCGGGGAGCTGTTTTTT. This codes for CASSLSSGGAGELFF.

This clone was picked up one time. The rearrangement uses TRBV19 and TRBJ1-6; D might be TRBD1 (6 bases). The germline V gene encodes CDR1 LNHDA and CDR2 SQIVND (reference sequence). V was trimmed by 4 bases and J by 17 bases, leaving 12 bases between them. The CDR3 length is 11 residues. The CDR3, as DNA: TGTGCCAGTAGTAACCGGGACACCTTCCACTTT. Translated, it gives CASSNRDTFHF.

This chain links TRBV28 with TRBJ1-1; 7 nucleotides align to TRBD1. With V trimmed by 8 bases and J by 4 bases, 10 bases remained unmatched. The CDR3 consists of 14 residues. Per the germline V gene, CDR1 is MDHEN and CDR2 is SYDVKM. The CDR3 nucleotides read TGTGCCAGCCACTTGACGGGACAGACCACTGAAGCTTTCTTT. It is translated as CASHLTGQTTEAFF.

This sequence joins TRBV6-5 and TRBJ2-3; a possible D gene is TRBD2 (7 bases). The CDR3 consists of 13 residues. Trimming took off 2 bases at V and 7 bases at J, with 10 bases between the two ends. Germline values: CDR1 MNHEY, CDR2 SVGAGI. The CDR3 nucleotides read TGTGCCAGCAGTTACGAGGGGGGGAATACGCAGTATTTT. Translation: CASSYEGGNTQYF.

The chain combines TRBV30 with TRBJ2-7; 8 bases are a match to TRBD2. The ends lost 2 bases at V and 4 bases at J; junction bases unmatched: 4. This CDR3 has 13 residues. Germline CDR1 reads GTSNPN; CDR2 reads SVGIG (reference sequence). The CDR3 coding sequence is TGTGCCTGGAGTCCGGGGGGGCGGTACGAGCAGTACTTC. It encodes CAWSPGGRYEQYF.

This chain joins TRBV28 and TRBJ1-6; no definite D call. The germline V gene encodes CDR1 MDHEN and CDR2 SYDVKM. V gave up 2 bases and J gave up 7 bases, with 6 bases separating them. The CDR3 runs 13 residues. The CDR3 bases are TGTGCCAGCAGTTTAGCCGGGAATTCACCCCTCCACTTT. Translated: CASSLAGNSPLHF.

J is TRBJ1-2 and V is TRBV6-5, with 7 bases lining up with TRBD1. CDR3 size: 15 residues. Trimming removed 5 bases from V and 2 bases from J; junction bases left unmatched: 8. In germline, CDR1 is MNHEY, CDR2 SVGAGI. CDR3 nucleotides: TGTGCCAGCAGTAGCGCCCGAGGGGGCAACTATGGCTACACCTTC. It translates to CASSSARGGNYGYTF.

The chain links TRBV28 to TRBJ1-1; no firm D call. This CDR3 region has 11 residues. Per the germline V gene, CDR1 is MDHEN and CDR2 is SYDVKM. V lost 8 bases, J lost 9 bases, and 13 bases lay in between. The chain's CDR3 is CASRLEGKAFF. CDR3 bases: TGTGCCAGCCGCCTAGAGGGAAAAGCTTTCTTT.

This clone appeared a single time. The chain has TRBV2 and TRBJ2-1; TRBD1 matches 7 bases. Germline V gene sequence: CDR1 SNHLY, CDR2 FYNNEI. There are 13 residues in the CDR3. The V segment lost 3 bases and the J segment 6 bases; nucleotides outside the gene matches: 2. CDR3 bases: TGTGCCAGCAGTGAGGGGACAGTCAATGAGCAGTTCTTC. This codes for CASSEGTVNEQFF.

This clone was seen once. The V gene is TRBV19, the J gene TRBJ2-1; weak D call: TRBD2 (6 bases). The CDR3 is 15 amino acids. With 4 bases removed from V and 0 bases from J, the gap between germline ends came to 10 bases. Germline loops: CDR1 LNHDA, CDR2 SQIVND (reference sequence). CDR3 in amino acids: CASSTAGSSYNEQFF. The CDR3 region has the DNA TGTGCCAGTAGTACCGCGGGGAGCTCCTACAATGAGCAGTTCTTC.

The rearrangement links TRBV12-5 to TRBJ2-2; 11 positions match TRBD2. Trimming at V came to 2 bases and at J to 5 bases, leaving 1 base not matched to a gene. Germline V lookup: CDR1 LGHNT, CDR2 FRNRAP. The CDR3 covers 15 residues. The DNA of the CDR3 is TGTGCTAGTGGTTTGATAGCGGGGGGGACCGGGGAGCTGTTTTTT. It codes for CASGLIAGGTGELFF.

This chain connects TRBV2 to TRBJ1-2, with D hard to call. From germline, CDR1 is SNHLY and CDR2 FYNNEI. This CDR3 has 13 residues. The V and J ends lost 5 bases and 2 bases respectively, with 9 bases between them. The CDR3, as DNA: TGTGCCAGCAGTCGTAATATCAACTATGGCTACACCTTC. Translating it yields CASSRNINYGYTF.

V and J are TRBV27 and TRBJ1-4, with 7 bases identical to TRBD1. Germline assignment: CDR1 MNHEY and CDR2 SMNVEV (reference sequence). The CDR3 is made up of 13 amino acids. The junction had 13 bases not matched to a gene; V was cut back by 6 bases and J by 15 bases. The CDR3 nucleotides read TGTGCCAGCAGCCTAACGCGGGACAGCAAATTGTTTTTT. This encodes CASSLTRDSKLFF. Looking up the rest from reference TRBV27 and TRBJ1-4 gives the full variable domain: EAQVTQNPRYLITVTGKKLTVTCSQNMNHEYMSWYRQDPGLGLRQIYYSMNVEVTDKGDVPEGYKVSRKEKRNFPLILESPSPNQTSLYFCASSLTRDSKLFFGSGTQLSVL.

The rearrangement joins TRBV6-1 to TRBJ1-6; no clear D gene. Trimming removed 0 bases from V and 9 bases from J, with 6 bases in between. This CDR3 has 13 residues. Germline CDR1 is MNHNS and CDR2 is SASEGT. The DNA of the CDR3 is TGTGCCAGCAGTGAAGCACGAGGTTCACCCCTCCACTTT. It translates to CASSEARGSPLHF.

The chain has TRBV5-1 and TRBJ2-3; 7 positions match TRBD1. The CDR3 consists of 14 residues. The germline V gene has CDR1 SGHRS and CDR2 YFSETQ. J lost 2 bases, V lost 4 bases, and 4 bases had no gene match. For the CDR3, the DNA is TGCGCCAGCAGCACGGGACAGATCACAGATACGCAGTATTTT. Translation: CASSTGQITDTQYF.

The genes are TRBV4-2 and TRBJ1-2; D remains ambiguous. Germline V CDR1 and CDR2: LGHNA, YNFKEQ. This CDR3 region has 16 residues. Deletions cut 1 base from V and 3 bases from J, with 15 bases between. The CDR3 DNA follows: TGTGCCAGCAGCCAAGGGGGTACGGGGTTAGACTATGGCTACACCTTC. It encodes CASSQGGTGLDYGYTF.

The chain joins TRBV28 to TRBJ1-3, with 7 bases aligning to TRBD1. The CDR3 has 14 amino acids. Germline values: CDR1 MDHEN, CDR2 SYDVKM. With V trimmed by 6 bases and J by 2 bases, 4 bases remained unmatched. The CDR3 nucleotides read TGTGCCAGCAGAACAGGGGTCCCTGGAAACACCATATATTTT. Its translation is CASRTGVPGNTIYF.

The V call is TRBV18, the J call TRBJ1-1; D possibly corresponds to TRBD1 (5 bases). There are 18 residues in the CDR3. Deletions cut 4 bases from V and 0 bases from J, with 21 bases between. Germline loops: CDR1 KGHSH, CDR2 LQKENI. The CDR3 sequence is CASSLYEASGTLNTEAFF. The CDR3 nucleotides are TGTGCCAGCTCACTATACGAAGCTTCCGGGACTTTGAACACTGAAGCTTTCTTT. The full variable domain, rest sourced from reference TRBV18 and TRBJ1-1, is NAGVMQNPRHLVRRRGQEARLRCSPMKGHSHVYWYRQLPEEGLKFMVYLQKENIIDESGMPKERFSAEFPKEGPSILRIQQVVRGDSAAYFCASSLYEASGTLNTEAFFGQGTRLTVV.

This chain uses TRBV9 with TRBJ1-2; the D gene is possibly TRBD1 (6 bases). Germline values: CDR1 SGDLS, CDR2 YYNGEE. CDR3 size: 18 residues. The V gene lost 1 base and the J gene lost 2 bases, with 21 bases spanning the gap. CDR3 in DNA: TGTGCCAGCAGCGTATCTTCGCAACAGGGAGAGGGAAACTATGGCTACACCTTC. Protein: CASSVSSQQGEGNYGYTF.

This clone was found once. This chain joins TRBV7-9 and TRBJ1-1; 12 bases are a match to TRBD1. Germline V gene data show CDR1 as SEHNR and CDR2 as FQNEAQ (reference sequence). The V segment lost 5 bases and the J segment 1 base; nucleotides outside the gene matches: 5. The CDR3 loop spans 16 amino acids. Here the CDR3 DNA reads TGTGCCAGCAGCCCCGGGACAGGGGGCGCGAACACTGAAGCTTTCTTT. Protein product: CASSPGTGGANTEAFF. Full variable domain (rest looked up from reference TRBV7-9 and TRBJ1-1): DTGVSQNPRHKITKRGQNVTFRCDPISEHNRLYWYRQTLGQGPEFLTYFQNEAQLEKSRLLSDRFSAERPKGSFSTLEIQRTEQGDSAMYLCASSPGTGGANTEAFFGQGTRLTVV.